The next 27 T cell receptor beta chains were all read from a single sample in a study of blood T cell repertoires in COVID-19. This table comes from immunoSEQ multiplex PCR, and its TCRdb copy is limited to in-frame clones, with some not included. This sample has around 70,000 clones, with roughly 89% found just once. Material for sequencing was peripheral blood. These receptors were obtained from a man at least 80 years old with acute or convalescent COVID-19.

The gene calls are TRBV2 and TRBJ2-7; 9 nucleotides align to TRBD1. Germline-derived CDR1 and CDR2 are SNHLY and FYNNEI. The CDR3 loop spans 15 amino acids. The trim removed 6 bases at V and 7 bases at J, leaving 13 bases unmatched. In nucleotides, the CDR3 is TGTGCCAGCAGCCCTGGGGACAGGGAAGAGCGGGAGCAGTACTTC. It specifies CASSPGDREEREQYF.

The V call is TRBV9, the J call TRBJ2-5, with TRBD2 identical over 11 bases. This CDR3 spans 16 amino acids. The V gene end was trimmed by 2 bases and the J gene end by 4 bases; junction bases not matched to a gene: 7. CDR1 SGDLS and CDR2 YYNGEE come from the germline V gene. As DNA, the CDR3 is TGTGCCAGCAGCGTGACTAGCGGGGAAGGAATAGAGACCCAGTACTTC. Amino acids: CASSVTSGEGIETQYF. Full variable domain (missing parts from reference TRBV9 and TRBJ2-5): DSGVTQTPKHLITATGQRVTLRCSPRSGDLSVYWYQQSLDQGLQFLIQYYNGEERAKGNILERFSAQQFPDLHSELNLSSLELGDSALYFCASSVTSGEGIETQYFGPGTRLLVL.

The J gene is TRBJ2-7, the V gene TRBV10-3; perhaps TRBD2 as D (6 bases). The CDR3 runs to 14 residues. V lost 7 bases to trimming and J lost 2 bases, with 15 bases between them. Germline-derived CDR1 and CDR2 are ENHRY and SYGVKD. The CDR3 is CAITDRGEAYEQYF. The CDR3, as DNA: TGTGCCATCACCGATCGAGGGGAGGCCTACGAGCAGTACTTC.

The V gene is TRBV5-1, the J gene TRBJ2-3; D gene ambiguous. Germline V gives CDR1 SGHRS, CDR2 YFSETQ. Trimming took 2 bases from V and 2 from J, leaving 9 bases between them. The CDR3 has 14 amino acids. CDR3 amino acids: CASSLAQTTDTQYF. The CDR3 DNA reads TGCGCCAGCAGCTTAGCGCAGACCACAGATACGCAGTATTTT.

This clone was seen more than once but under ten times. This chain links TRBV5-4 with TRBJ2-5; 9 positions agree with TRBD2. The germline gives CDR1 SGHNT, CDR2 YYREEE (reference sequence). This CDR3 is built from 16 residues. Trimming cost V 9 bases and J 4 bases; bases outside gene matches: 16. DNA of the CDR3: TGTGCCACCACCACACCTAAAGCGGGAGGCAGAGAGACCCAGTACTTC. Amino acid sequence: CATTTPKAGGRETQYF. Looking up the rest from reference TRBV5-4 and TRBJ2-5 gives the full variable domain: ETGVTQSPTHLIKTRGQQVTLRCSSQSGHNTVSWYQQALGQGPQFIFQYYREEENGRGNFPPRFSGLQFPNYSSELNVNALELDDSALYLCATTTPKAGGRETQYFGPGTRLLVL.

The chain links TRBV24-1 to TRBJ1-1; 9 positions match TRBD1. CDR3 size: 14 residues. Germline values: CDR1 KGHDR, CDR2 SFDVKD. V lost 7 bases, J lost 1 base, and 3 bases stayed unmatched. The CDR3 nucleotides are TGTGCCACCAGGACAGGGGGATGGAACACTGAAGCTTTCTTT. Translating it yields CATRTGGWNTEAFF.

The chain joins TRBV5-1 to TRBJ1-2, with D possibly TRBD1 on 6 matching bases. Per germline, CDR1 SGHRS and CDR2 YFSETQ. Trimming shortened V by 5 bases and J by 4 bases, and 12 bases separated the two germline ends. The CDR3 loop spans 13 amino acids. The CDR3 DNA is TGCGCCAGCAGTTTCGACAGGATCTATGGCTACACCTTC. Its translation is CASSFDRIYGYTF.

V gene TRBV13 combines with J gene TRBJ2-5, with 10 bases aligning to TRBD1. The CDR3 length is 14 residues. Germline V gene lookup returns CDR1 PRHDT and CDR2 FYEKMQ (reference sequence). Losses at the gene ends were 5 bases for V and 4 bases for J; bases not matched to a gene: 4. The CDR3 bases are TGTGCCAGCAGCCCCGACAGGGGGCGAGAGACCCAGTACTTC. As protein: CASSPDRGRETQYF.

The chain couples TRBV7-9 to TRBJ1-1; D is unresolved. The germline gives CDR1 SEHNR, CDR2 FQNEAQ (reference sequence). The CDR3 runs to 11 residues. Trimming pared 5 bases from V and 5 bases from J, leaving 6 bases between. The CDR3 DNA is TGTGCCAGCAGCCCGAGTACTGAAGCTTTCTTT. It yields the protein CASSPSTEAFF.

This chain connects TRBV3-1 (or the pseudogene TRBV3-2) to TRBJ1-1; D unresolved. The CDR3 covers 11 residues. In germline, CDR1 is LGHDT, CDR2 YNNKEL (reference sequence). The germline V and J ends were trimmed by 8 bases and 5 bases, with 9 bases remaining between them. The CDR3 reads CASSRGTEAFF. The CDR3 DNA follows: TGTGCCAGCTCAAGAGGGACTGAAGCTTTCTTT.

This clone was recorded only once. The chain employs TRBV2 and TRBJ2-7; TRBD2 might be the D (6 bases). V lost 6 bases and J lost 2, with 11 bases in between. Germline CDR1 reads SNHLY; CDR2 reads FYNNEI. The CDR3 is 13 residues long. This CDR3 is CASSGGGTYEQYF. In DNA form, the CDR3 reads TGTGCCAGCAGCGGGGGAGGTACCTACGAGCAGTACTTC.

This clone appeared a single time. The chain combines TRBV7-2 with TRBJ2-7, with 7 bases that match TRBD2. The V segment lost 3 bases and the J segment 2 bases; nucleotides outside the gene matches: 1. Germline loops: CDR1 SGHTA, CDR2 FQGNSA. This CDR3 has 13 amino acids. CDR3 DNA sequence: TGTGCCAGCAGCTTGGGGGGGACCTACGAGCAGTACTTC. It translates to CASSLGGTYEQYF.

CDR3 nucleotides: TGTGCCAGCAGTCTACAGGGAAGGAACACTGAAGCTTTCTTT. Protein product: CASSLQGRNTEAFF. This chain joins TRBV2 and TRBJ1-1, with D perhaps TRBD1 (6 bases). Trimming pared 5 bases from V and 1 base from J, leaving 11 bases between. Germline V gene sequence: CDR1 SNHLY, CDR2 FYNNEI. The CDR3 is 14 amino acids.

The chain has TRBV3-1 (or the pseudogene TRBV3-2) and TRBJ1-5; 8 nucleotides align to TRBD1. The V gene end was trimmed by 10 bases and the J gene end by 7 bases; junction bases not matched to a gene: 9. Germline V CDR1 and CDR2: LGHDT, YNNKEL (reference sequence). The CDR3 has 13 residues. This chain's CDR3 is CATPDRVGQPQHF. The CDR3, as DNA: TGTGCCACCCCGGACAGGGTGGGACAGCCCCAGCATTTT.

The chain couples TRBV6-5 to TRBJ2-7, with 10 bases identical to TRBD2. This CDR3 is 14 amino acids long. CDR1 and CDR2 (germline): MNHEY, SVGAGI. Losses at the gene ends were 6 bases for V and 2 bases for J; bases not matched to a gene: 4. CDR3 residues: CASRSSGSTYEQYF. The CDR3 DNA follows: TGTGCCAGCAGATCTAGCGGGAGTACCTACGAGCAGTACTTC.

J is TRBJ2-5 and V is TRBV19, with 12 nucleotides matching TRBD2. The CDR3 runs to 13 residues. Trimming at V came to 10 bases and at J to 7 bases, leaving 7 bases not matched to a gene. CDR1 is LNHDA and CDR2 is SQIVND in the germline V gene (reference sequence). The CDR3 here is CATSGGARGTQYF. CDR3 sequence (DNA): TGTGCCACTAGCGGGGGGGCCCGAGGGACCCAGTACTTC.

This sequence joins TRBV7-9 and TRBJ2-3, with 9 bases lining up with TRBD1. This CDR3 spans 15 amino acids. Germline CDR1 is SEHNR and CDR2 is FQNEAQ (reference sequence). Unmatched junction bases numbered 8, after V lost 5 bases and J lost 5 bases. The CDR3 coding sequence is TGTGCCAGCAGCCACGGGGACAGGGAGGTAGATACGCAGTATTTT. Its translation: CASSHGDREVDTQYF.

The rearrangement links TRBV5-4 to TRBJ1-2, with TRBD1 identical over 10 bases. This CDR3 is 15 amino acids long. Germline CDR1 is SGHNT and CDR2 is YYREEE (reference sequence). Trimming removed 1 base from V and 8 bases from J; junction bases left unmatched: 8. In DNA, the CDR3 is TGTGCCAGCAGCTTGAGTGGGGACAGGGGTCGAGGCTACACCTTC. Protein sequence: CASSLSGDRGRGYTF. The whole variable domain, filled in from reference TRBV5-4 and TRBJ1-2, reads ETGVTQSPTHLIKTRGQQVTLRCSSQSGHNTVSWYQQALGQGPQFIFQYYREEENGRGNFPPRFSGLQFPNYSSELNVNALELDDSALYLCASSLSGDRGRGYTFGSGTRLTVV.

The chain is built from TRBV21-1 and TRBJ2-4; TRBD2, the D gene given by the table, was not confirmed from the DNA. TRBV21-1 is assigned pseudogene status. The CDR3 spans 14 residues. The CDR3 sequence is CASGKELAKNIQYF. The DNA of the CDR3 is TGTGCCAGCGGGAAAGAACTAGCCAAAAACATTCAGTACTTC.

The chain recombines TRBV19 with TRBJ1-1; D may be TRBD1 (6 bases). The length of the CDR3 is 16 residues. Germline V gene sequence: CDR1 LNHDA, CDR2 SQIVND (reference sequence). Trimming cost V 3 bases and J 0 bases, with 14 bases left between them. The CDR3 DNA reads TGTGCCAGTAGTATTCAACAGGGTACCATGAACACTGAAGCTTTCTTT. Amino acid sequence: CASSIQQGTMNTEAFF.

The rearrangement links TRBV7-3 to TRBJ2-6; 7 bases line up with TRBD1. V was pared by 6 bases and J by 0 bases, with 11 bases of the junction left unmatched. Germline CDR1 reads SGHTA; CDR2 reads FQGTGA. The CDR3 is 18 amino acids. The DNA for the CDR3 is TGTGCCAGCAGAGGTGTGACAGGGACCCTCTCTGGGGCCAACGTCCTGACTTTC. It translates to CASRGVTGTLSGANVLTF.

In its sample, this clone was seen once. The chain employs TRBV20-1 and TRBJ2-7, with TRBD2 as a possible D gene (6 bases). Germline values: CDR1 DFQATT, CDR2 SNEGSKA (reference sequence). The CDR3 spans 11 residues. With 6 bases removed from V and 6 bases from J, the gap between germline ends came to 12 bases. For the CDR3, the DNA is TGCAGTGCCGGGGGAGGCGGCGAGCAGTACTTC. This sequence encodes CSAGGGGEQYF.

J is TRBJ1-1 and V is TRBV10-3; D possibly corresponds to TRBD1 (6 bases). Per germline, CDR1 ENHRY and CDR2 SYGVKD. V lost 9 bases and J 5 bases, leaving 16 bases between the germline ends. There are 13 residues in the CDR3. CDR3 region: CAIREGQGTEAFF. CDR3 nucleotides: TGTGCCATTCGGGAGGGGCAGGGGACTGAAGCTTTCTTT.

This chain joins TRBV7-2 and TRBJ2-1; 13 nucleotides match TRBD2. CDR3 size: 13 residues. Germline values: CDR1 SGHTA, CDR2 FQGNSA. J was trimmed by 13 bases and V by 5 bases; bases with no gene match: 5. The CDR3 sequence is CASSPTSGRSQFF. In DNA form, the CDR3 reads TGTGCCAGCAGCCCGACTAGCGGGAGGTCTCAGTTCTTC.

This clone was recorded only once. The chain joins TRBV30 to TRBJ1-5; 7 nucleotides agree with TRBD1. The germline V gene encodes CDR1 GTSNPN and CDR2 SVGIG (reference sequence). The CDR3 spans 16 residues. The ends lost 0 bases at V and 6 bases at J; junction bases unmatched: 11. Here the CDR3 DNA reads TGTGCCTGGAGTGTACCGGCAGGGGGAAAGGGTCAGCCCCAGCATTTT. Encoded protein: CAWSVPAGGKGQPQHF.

A single count supports this clone. The chain employs TRBV28 and TRBJ1-4; no clear D. CDR1 MDHEN and CDR2 SYDVKM come from the germline V gene. The CDR3 has 13 amino acids. With 4 bases removed from V and 0 bases from J, the gap between germline ends came to 3 bases. The chain's CDR3 is CASSSSTNEKLFF. CDR3 in DNA: TGTGCCAGCAGTTCATCAACTAATGAAAAACTGTTTTTT.

The genes are TRBV2 and TRBJ2-1; D gene uncertain. Germline V CDR1 and CDR2: SNHLY, FYNNEI. Trimming took 7 bases from V and 8 from J, leaving 18 bases between them. CDR3 size: 14 residues. The CDR3 DNA follows: TGTGCCAGCAAACGGAGCCTGAACGTCGATGAGCAGTTCTTC. It translates to CASKRSLNVDEQFF.